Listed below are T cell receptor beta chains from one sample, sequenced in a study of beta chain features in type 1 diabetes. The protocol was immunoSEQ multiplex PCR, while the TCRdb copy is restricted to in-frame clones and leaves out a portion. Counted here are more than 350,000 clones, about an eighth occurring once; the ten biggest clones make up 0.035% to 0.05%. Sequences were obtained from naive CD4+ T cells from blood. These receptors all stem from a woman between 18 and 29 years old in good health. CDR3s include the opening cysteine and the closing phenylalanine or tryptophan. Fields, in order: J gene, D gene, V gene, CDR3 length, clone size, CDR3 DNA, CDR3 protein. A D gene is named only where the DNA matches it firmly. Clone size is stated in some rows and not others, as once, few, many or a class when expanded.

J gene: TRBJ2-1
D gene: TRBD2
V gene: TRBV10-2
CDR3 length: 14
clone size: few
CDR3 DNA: TGCGCCAGCCGGGCTAGCGGGAGTTTGGGTGAGCAGTTCTTC
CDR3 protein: CASRASGSLGEQFF

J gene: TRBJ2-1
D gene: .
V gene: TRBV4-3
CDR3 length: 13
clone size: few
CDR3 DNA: TGCGCCAGCAGCCAAGAGGTCCGGGGCGCGGAGTTCTTC
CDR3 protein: CASSQEVRGAEFF

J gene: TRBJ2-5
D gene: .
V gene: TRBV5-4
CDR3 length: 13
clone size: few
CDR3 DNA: TGTGCCAGCAGCTTGACAGCAAAAGAGACCCAGTACTTC
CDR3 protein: CASSLTAKETQYF

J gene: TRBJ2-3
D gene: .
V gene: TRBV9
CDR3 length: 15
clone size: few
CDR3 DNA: TGTGCCAGCAGCGTAGACCAGCATTTGGGAGATACGCAGTATTTT
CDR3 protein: CASSVDQHLGDTQYF

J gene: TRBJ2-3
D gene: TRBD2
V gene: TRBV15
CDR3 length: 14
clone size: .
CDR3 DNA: TGTGCCACCAGCAGGACTAGCGGCACAGATACGCAGTATTTT
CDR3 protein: CATSRTSGTDTQYF

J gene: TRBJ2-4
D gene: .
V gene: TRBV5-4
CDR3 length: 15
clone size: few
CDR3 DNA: TGTGCCAGCAGCTTAATAGACCGAGGTGGAAACATTCAGTACTTC
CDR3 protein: CASSLIDRGGNIQYF

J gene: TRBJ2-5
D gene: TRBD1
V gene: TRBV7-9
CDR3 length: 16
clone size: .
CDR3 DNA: TGTGCCAGCAGCCCCGCTGGGGGCAGGGGGCGGGAGACCCAGTACTTC
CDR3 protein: CASSPAGGRGRETQYF

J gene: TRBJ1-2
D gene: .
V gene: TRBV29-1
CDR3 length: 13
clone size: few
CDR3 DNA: TGCAGCGTAATCCGGGACGGACAGCATGGCTACACCTTC
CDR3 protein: CSVIRDGQHGYTF

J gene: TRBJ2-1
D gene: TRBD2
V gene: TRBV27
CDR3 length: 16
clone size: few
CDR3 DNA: TGTGCCAGCAGTTTAAGGACTAGCGGGGCAAACAATGAGCAGTTCTTC
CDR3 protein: CASSLRTSGANNEQFF

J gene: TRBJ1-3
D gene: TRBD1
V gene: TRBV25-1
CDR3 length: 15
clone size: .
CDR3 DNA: TGTGCCAGCAGTGAACCCGGGACAGGGGGAAACACCATATATTTT
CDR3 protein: CASSEPGTGGNTIYF

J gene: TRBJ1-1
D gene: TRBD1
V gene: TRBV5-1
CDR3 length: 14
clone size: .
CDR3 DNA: TGCGCCAGCAATACGGGACAGAGATTTGGTGAAGCTTTCTTT
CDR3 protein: CASNTGQRFGEAFF

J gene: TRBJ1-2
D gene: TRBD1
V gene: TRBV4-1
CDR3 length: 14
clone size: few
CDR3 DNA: TGCGCCAGCAGCCTACCGGGACAGTCATATGGCTACACCTTC
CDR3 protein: CASSLPGQSYGYTF

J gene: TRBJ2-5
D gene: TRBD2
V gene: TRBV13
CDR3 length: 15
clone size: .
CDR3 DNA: TGTGCCAGCAGCTTTGGCGGGAGGGTCTCAGAGACCCAGTACTTC
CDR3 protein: CASSFGGRVSETQYF

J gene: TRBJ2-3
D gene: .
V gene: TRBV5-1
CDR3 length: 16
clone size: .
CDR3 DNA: TGCGCCAGCAGCCCGCCCCTAGTTATCGGCACAGATACGCAGTATTTT
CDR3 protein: CASSPPLVIGTDTQYF

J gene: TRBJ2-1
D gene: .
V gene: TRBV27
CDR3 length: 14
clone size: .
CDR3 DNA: TGTGCCAGCAAGATTGGCAGGGTGAGCAATGAGCAGTTCTTC
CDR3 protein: CASKIGRVSNEQFF

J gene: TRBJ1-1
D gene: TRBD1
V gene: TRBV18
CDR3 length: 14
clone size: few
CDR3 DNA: TGTGCCAGCTCACCGACAGGGGTGAGGACTGAAGCTTTCTTT
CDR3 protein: CASSPTGVRTEAFF

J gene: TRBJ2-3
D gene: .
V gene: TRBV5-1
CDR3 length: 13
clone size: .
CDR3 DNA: TGCGCCAGCAGCCCGATTGGGGCAGATACGCAGTATTTT
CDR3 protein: CASSPIGADTQYF

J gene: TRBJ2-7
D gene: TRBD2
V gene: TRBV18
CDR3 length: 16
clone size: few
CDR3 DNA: TGTGCCAGCTCACTAGCTCCGGGACTAGAGTTGGGTGAGCAGTACTTC
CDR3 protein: CASSLAPGLELGEQYF

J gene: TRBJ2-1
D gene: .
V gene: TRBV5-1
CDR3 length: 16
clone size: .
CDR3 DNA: TGCGCCAGCACCCAATTGGACGGTAGGAGTTACAATGAGCAGTTCTTC
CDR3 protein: CASTQLDGRSYNEQFF

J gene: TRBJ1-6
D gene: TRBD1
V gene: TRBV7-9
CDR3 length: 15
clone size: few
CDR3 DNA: TGTGCCAGCAGCTTCGACAGGGCTGGGTATTCACCCCTCCACTTT
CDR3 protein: CASSFDRAGYSPLHF

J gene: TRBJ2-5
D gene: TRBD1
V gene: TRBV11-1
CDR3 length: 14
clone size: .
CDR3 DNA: TGTGCCAGCAACTCTAATTGGGGACAGGGGACCCAGTACTTC
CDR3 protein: CASNSNWGQGTQYF

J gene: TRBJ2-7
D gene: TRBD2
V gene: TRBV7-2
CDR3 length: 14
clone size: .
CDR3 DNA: TGTGCCAGCAGCTACATAGCGGGGCTCTACGAGCAGTACTTC
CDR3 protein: CASSYIAGLYEQYF

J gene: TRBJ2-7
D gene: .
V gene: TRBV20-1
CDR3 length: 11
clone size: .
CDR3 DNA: TGCAGTGCTGGGGACTCCTACGAGCAGTACTTC
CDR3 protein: CSAGDSYEQYF

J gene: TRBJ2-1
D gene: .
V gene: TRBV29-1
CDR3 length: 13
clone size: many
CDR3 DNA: TGCAGCGTCAGACAAAGCTCCTACAATGAGCAGTTCTTC
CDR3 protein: CSVRQSSYNEQFF

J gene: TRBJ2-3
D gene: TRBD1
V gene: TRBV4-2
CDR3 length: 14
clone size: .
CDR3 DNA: TGTGCCAGCAGCCCGGGACAGGGTAGGGATACGCAGTATTTT
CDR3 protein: CASSPGQGRDTQYF

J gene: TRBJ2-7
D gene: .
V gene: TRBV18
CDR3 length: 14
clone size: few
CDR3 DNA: TGTGCCAGCTCACCACCGTCAGTCACCTACGAGCAGTACTTC
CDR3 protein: CASSPPSVTYEQYF

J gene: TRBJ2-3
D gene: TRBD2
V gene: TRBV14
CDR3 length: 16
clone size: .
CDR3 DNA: TGTGCCAGCAGCATGTCCGGACTAGCGAGAACAGATACGCAGTATTTT
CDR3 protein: CASSMSGLARTDTQYF

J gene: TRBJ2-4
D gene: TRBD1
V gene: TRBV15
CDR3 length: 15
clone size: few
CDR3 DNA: TGTGCCACCAGCAGAACCCGGGACAGGGGATACATTCAGTACTTC
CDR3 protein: CATSRTRDRGYIQYF

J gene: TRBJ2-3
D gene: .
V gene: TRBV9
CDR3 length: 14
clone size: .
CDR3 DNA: TGTGCCAGCAGCGTAGTTCCACGCACAGATACGCAGTATTTT
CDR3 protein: CASSVVPRTDTQYF

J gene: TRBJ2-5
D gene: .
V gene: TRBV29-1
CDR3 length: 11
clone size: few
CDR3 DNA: TGCAGCGTCCGCCGGGGAGAGACCCAGTACTTC
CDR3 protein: CSVRRGETQYF

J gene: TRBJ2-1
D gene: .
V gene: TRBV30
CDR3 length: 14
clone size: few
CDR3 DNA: TGTGCCCACCGGCGGGCAGGTTCCCACAATGAGCAGTTCTTC
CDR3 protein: CAHRRAGSHNEQFF

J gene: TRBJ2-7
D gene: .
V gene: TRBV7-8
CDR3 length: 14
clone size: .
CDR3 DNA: TGTGCCAGCAGCTTACCCCAGTCAAGCTACGAGCAGTACTTC
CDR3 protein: CASSLPQSSYEQYF

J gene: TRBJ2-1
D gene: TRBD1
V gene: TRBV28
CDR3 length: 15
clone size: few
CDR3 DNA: TGTGCCAGCAGTCCAGACAGGGCGACCTACAATGAGCAGTTCTTC
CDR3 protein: CASSPDRATYNEQFF

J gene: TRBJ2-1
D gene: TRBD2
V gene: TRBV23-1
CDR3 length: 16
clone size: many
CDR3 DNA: TGCGCCAGCAGTCACCGGACTAGTGAATCCTACAATGAGCAGTTCTTC
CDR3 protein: CASSHRTSESYNEQFF

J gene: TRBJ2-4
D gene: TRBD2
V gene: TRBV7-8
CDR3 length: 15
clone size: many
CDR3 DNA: TGTGCCAGCAGCCCGGGGACTAGGAGTCATAACATTCAGTACTTC
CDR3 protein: CASSPGTRSHNIQYF

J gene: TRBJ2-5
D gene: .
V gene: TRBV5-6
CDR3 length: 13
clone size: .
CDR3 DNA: TGTGCCAGCAGCTTGGTCCGAGGCGAGACCCAGTACTTC
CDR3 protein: CASSLVRGETQYF

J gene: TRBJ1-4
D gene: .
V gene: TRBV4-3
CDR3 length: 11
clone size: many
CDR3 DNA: TGCGCCAGCAGCCATGAGGAAAAACTGTTTTTT
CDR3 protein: CASSHEEKLFF

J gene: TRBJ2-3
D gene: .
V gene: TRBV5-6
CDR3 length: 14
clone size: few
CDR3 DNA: TGTGCCAGCAGCTTGGATCTATACGAGGATACGCAGTATTTT
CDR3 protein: CASSLDLYEDTQYF

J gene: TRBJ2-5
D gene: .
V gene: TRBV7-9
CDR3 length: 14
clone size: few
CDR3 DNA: TGTGCCAGCAGCCCCGTGAACTCCCCAGAGACCCAGTACTTC
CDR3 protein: CASSPVNSPETQYF

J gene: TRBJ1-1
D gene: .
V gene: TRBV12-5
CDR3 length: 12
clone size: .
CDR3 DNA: TGTGCTAGTGGTTTACAGGACACTGAAGCTTTCTTT
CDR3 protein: CASGLQDTEAFF

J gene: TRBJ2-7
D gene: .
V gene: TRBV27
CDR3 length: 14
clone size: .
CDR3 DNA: TGTGCCAGCAGTCGGGACTCCAGCTCCTACGAGCAGTACTTC
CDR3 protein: CASSRDSSSYEQYF

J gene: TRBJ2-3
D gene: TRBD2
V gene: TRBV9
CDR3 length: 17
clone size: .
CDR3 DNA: TGTGCCAGCAGCGTAGATCTTGGAGCGGGGCTTACAGATACGCAGTATTTT
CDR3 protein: CASSVDLGAGLTDTQYF

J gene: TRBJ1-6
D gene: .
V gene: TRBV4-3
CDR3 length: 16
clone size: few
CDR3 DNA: TGCGCCAGCAGCCAAGATCCGGGCCAGTATAATTCACCCCTCCACTTT
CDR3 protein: CASSQDPGQYNSPLHF

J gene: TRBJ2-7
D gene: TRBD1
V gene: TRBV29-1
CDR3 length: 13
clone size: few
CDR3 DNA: TGCAGCGCGCTCGGGACAGGCGCCTACGAGCAGTACTTC
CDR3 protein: CSALGTGAYEQYF

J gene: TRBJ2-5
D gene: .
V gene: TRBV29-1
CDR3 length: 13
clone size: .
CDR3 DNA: TGCAGCGTGGCAGGGACCCCATCGGGGACCCAGTACTTC
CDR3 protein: CSVAGTPSGTQYF

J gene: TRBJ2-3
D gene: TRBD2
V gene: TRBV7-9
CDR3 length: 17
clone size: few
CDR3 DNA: TGTGCCAGCAGCCGAATGCGGACTAGCGGGTCCACAGATACGCAGTATTTT
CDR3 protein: CASSRMRTSGSTDTQYF

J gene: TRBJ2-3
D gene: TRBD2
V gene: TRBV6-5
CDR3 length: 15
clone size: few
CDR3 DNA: TGTGCCAGCAGTACTAGCGGGGGACCCACAGATACGCAGTATTTT
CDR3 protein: CASSTSGGPTDTQYF

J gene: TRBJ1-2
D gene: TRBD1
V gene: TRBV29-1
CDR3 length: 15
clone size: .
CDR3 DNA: TGCAGCGCAGCTGGGCGGGACAGGGGACTCTATGGCTACACCTTC
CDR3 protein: CSAAGRDRGLYGYTF

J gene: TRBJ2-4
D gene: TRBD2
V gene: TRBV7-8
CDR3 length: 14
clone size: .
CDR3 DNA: TGTGCCAGCAGCTTAGGCGGGAGTGATGACATTCAGTACTTC
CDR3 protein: CASSLGGSDDIQYF

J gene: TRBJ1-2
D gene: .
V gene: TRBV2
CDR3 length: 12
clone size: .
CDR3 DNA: TGTGCCAGCAGTCTTAGACCTCTTGTCTACACCTTC
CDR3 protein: CASSLRPLVYTF

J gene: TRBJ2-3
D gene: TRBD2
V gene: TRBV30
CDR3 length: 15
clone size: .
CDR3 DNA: TGTGCCTGGAGCCGGGGACTAGTGCTCACAGATACGCAGTATTTT
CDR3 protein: CAWSRGLVLTDTQYF

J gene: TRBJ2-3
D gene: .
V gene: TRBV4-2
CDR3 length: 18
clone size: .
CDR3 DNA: TGTGCCAGCAGCCAAGATCTTGGGCTCTCCCGGGTTGGAGATACGCAGTATTTT
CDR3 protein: CASSQDLGLSRVGDTQYF

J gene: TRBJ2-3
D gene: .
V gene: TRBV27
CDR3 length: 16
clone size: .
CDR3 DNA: TGTGCCAGCAGTTCGGACCCCGGTGCTAGCACAGATACGCAGTATTTT
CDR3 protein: CASSSDPGASTDTQYF

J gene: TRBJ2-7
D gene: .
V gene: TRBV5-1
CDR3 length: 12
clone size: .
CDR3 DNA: TGCGCCAGCAGCTTGGTCCCCTACGAGCAGTACTTC
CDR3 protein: CASSLVPYEQYF

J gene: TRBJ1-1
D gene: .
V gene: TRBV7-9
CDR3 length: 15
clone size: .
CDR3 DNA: TGTGCCAGCAGCGCCGGGGGGCCTCCGAACACTGAAGCTTTCTTT
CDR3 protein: CASSAGGPPNTEAFF

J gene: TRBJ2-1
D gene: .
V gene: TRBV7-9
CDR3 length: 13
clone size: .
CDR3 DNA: TGTGCCAGCAGCCGAGACCTAGGGGATGAGCAGTTCTTC
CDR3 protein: CASSRDLGDEQFF

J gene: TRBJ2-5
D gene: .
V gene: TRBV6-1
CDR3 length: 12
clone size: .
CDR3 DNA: TGTGCCAGCAGTGTAGGCCAAGAGACCCAGTACTTC
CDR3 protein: CASSVGQETQYF

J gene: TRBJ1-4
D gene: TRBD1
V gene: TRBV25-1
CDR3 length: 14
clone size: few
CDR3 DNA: TGTGCCAGCCCGGACAGGGTTCGGGGGGAAAAACTGTTTTTT
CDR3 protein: CASPDRVRGEKLFF